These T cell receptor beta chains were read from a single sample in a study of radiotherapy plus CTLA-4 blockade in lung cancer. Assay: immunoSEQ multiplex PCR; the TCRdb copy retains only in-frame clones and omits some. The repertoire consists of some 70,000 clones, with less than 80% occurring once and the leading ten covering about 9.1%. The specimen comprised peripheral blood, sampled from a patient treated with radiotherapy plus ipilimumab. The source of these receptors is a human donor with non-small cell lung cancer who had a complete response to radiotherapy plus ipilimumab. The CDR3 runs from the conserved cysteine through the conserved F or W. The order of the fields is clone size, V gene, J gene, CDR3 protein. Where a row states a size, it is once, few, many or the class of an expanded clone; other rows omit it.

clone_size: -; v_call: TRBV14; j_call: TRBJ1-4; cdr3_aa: CASSHGQGFTNEKLFF
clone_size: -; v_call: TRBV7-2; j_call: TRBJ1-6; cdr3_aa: CASSPRGGQGQNSPLHF
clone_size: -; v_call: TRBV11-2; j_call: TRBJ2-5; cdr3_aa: CASRSGTSGTSTETQYF
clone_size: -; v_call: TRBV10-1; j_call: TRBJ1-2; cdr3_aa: CASSEEILGGYTF
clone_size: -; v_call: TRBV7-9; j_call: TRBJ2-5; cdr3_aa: CASSQNGFQETQYF
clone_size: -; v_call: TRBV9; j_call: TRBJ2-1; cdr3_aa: CASSVGGVYNEQFF
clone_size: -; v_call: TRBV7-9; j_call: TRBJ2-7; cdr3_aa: CASSLAGKGLYEQYF
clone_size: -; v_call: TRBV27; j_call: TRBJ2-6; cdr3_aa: CASSPLAGANVLTF
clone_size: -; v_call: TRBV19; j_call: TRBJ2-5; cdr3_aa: CASSISPGPVETQYF
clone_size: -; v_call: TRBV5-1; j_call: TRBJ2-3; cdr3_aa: CASSQSVRTGGADTQYF
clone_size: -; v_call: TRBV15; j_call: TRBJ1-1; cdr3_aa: CATSNSDTGTRAFF
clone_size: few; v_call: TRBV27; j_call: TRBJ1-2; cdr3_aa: CASSSYRDRVYYGYTF
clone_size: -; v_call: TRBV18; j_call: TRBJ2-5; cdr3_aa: CASSPSRGSETQYF
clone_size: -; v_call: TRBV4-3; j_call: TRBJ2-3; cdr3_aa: CASSRITSGSADTQYF
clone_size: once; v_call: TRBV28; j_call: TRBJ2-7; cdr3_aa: CASSLTCSGGYCEQYF
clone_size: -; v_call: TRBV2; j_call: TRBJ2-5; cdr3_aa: CASSGEGGETQYF
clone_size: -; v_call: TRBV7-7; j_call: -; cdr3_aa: CASSQGLGEQYF
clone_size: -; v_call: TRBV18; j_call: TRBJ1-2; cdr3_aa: CASSPPTGQGNYGYTF
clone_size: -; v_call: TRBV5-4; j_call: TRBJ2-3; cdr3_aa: CASSFGTSGNTDTQYF
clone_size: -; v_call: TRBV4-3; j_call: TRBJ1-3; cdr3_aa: CASSKTPLGSDSGNTIYF